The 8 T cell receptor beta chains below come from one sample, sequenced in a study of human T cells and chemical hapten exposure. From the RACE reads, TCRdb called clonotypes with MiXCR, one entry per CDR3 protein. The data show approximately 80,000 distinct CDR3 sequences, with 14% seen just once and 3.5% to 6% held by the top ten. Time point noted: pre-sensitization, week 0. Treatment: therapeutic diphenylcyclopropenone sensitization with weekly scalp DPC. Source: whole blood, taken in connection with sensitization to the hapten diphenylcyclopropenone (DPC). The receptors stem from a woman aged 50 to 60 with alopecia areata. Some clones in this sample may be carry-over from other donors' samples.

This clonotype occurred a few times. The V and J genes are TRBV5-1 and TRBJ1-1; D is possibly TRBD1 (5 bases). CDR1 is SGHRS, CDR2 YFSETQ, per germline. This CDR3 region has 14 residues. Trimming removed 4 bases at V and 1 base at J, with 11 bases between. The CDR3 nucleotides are TGCGCCAGCAGCCCCCAGACAGCGAACACTGAAGCTTTCTTT. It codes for CASSPQTANTEAFF. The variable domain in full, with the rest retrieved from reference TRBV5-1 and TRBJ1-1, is KAGVTQTPRYLIKTRGQQVTLSCSPISGHRSVSWYQQTPGQGLQFLFEYFSETQRNKGNFPGRFSGRQFSNSRSEMNVSTLELGDSALYLCASSPQTANTEAFFGQGTRLTVV.

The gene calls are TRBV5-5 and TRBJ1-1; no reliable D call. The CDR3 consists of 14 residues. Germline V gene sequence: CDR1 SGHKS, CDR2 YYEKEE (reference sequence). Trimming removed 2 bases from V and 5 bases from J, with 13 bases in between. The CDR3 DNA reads TGTGCCAGCAGCTTTTCCCGGGGAAGGACTGAAGCTTTCTTT. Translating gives CASSFSRGRTEAFF.

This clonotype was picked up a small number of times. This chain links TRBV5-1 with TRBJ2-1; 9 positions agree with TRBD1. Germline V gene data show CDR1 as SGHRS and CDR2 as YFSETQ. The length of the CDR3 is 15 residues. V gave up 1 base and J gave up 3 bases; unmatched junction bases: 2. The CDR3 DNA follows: TGCGCCAGCAGCTTGTCGGGACAGGGCTACAATGAGCAGTTCTTC. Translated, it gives CASSLSGQGYNEQFF. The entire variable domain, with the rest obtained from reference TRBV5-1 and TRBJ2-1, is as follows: KAGVTQTPRYLIKTRGQQVTLSCSPISGHRSVSWYQQTPGQGLQFLFEYFSETQRNKGNFPGRFSGRQFSNSRSEMNVSTLELGDSALYLCASSLSGQGYNEQFFGPGTRLTVL.

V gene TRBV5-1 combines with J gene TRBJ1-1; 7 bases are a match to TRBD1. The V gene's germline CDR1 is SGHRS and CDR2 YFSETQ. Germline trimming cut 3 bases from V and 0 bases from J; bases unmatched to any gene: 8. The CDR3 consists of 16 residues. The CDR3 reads CASSSLAGQMNTEAFF. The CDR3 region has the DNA TGCGCCAGCAGCTCCCTTGCGGGACAGATGAACACTGAAGCTTTCTTT. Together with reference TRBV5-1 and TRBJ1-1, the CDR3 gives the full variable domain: KAGVTQTPRYLIKTRGQQVTLSCSPISGHRSVSWYQQTPGQGLQFLFEYFSETQRNKGNFPGRFSGRQFSNSRSEMNVSTLELGDSALYLCASSSLAGQMNTEAFFGQGTRLTVV.

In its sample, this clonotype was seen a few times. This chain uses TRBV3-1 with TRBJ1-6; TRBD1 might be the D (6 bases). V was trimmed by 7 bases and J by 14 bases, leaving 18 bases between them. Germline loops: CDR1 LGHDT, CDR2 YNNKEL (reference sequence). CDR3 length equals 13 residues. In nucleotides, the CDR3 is TGTGCCAGCAAGGGGCAGGGGCCCCGGACCCTCCACTTT. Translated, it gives CASKGQGPRTLHF.

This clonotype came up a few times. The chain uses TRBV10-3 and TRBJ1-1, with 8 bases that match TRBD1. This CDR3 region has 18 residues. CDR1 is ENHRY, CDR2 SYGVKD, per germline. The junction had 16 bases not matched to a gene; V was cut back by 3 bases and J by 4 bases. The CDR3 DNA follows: TGTGCCATCAGTGAACCTACCCGGACAGGGTCGGGTCGCACTGAAGCTTTCTTT. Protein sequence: CAISEPTRTGSGRTEAFF.

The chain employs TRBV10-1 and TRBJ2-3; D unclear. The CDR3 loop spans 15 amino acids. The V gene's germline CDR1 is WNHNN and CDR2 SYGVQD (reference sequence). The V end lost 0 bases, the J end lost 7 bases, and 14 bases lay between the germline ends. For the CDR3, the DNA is TGCGCCAGCAGTGAGTCTCAGCTGGGAAGGTATACGCAGTATTTT. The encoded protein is CASSESQLGRYTQYF.

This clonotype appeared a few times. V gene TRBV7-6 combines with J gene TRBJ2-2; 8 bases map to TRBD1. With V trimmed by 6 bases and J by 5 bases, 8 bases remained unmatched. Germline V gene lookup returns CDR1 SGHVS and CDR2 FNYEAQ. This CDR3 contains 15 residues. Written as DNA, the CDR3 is TGTGCCAGCAGTTACAAACAGGGGGGTACCGGGGAGCTGTTTTTT. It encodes CASSYKQGGTGELFF.